The 11 T cell receptor beta chains in this list originate from one sample, sequenced in a study of blood T cells in healthy people across ages. Primers used in a second PCR of roughly 6 to 11 cycles were a sample-barcoded 5' primer and a J-beta primer mix. TCRdb used MiXCR to reprocess the 5' RACE reads, holding one entry per CDR3 protein. The table has some 750,000 distinct CDR3 sequences, about 20% seen once. The sequencing input was blood. The receptors were gathered from a man aged 65 to 85 in good health.

V is TRBV14 and J is TRBJ2-5; 12 nucleotides align to TRBD2. The J call may not be correct, given that the DNA end is closer to TRBJ2-7. This CDR3 contains 16 residues. Germline CDR1 and CDR2: SGHDN and FVKESK. This CDR3 is CATSPTSGRTPYEQYF. CDR3 nucleotides: TGTGCCACCTCCCCGACTAGCGGGAGAACCCCTTACGAGCAGTACTTC.

This clonotype was recorded a few times. The chain couples TRBV18 to TRBJ1-4; TRBD1 is a possible D gene (5 bases). The length of the CDR3 is 17 residues. Between the trimmed V and J ends, which lost 3 bases and 4 bases, there was a span of 18 bases. CDR1 is KGHSH and CDR2 is LQKENI in the germline V gene. Written as DNA, the CDR3 is TGTGCCAGCTCACCGATGAGACCGGGACGCCTTAATGAAAAACTGTTTTTT. Translated, it gives CASSPMRPGRLNEKLFF.

The V call is TRBV20-1, the J call TRBJ2-5; perhaps D is TRBD1 or TRBD2 (6 bases each). The CDR3 has 12 residues. Germline V CDR1 and CDR2: DFQATT, SNEGSKA (reference sequence). The V gene lost 6 bases and the J gene lost 4 bases, with 12 bases spanning the gap. The CDR3 protein is CSAPGAVETQYF. CDR3 nucleotide sequence: TGCAGTGCACCGGGGGCAGTAGAGACCCAGTACTTC.

J is TRBJ2-1 and V is TRBV20-1, with TRBD2 matching 10 bases. Germline CDR1 DFQATT, CDR2 SNEGSKA (reference sequence). Trimming cost V 5 bases and J 2 bases; bases outside gene matches: 6. The CDR3 sequence is 15 residues long. Written as DNA, the CDR3 is TGCAGTGCTCAAAGGAGCGGGAGGGCCTACAATGAGCAGTTCTTC. Its translation: CSAQRSGRAYNEQFF.

CDR3 DNA: TGTGCCAGCAGCCCACGCTATGGCCCTGAAGCTTTCTTT. Encoded protein: CASSPRYGPEAFF. The chain employs TRBV3-1 and TRBJ1-1; D is ambiguous. This CDR3 has 13 residues. Germline V gene sequence: CDR1 LGHDT, CDR2 YNNKEL (reference sequence). The ends were cut back, 4 bases at V and 6 bases at J, with 12 bases in the middle.

With respect to this clonotype: One end of the junction fails to match germline, which may point to a read error. The rearrangement links TRBV5-6 to TRBJ2-1, with 9 positions matching TRBD2. This CDR3 region has 18 residues. The germline V gene has CDR1 SGHDT and CDR2 YYEEEE. The CDR3 DNA reads TGTGTCAGCAGTGCGGTTCCACTAGCGGGTTGGACCTACAATGAGCAGTTCTTC. It codes for CVSSAVPLAGWTYNEQFF.

This clonotype was seen at least ten times. This chain links TRBV7-9 with TRBJ2-1; D is unresolved. Germline V CDR1 and CDR2: SEHNR, FQNEAQ (reference sequence). The V end lost 1 base, the J end lost 5 bases, and 6 bases lay between the germline ends. The CDR3 runs 13 residues. CDR3 protein: CASSLEWDNEQFF. In DNA, the CDR3 is TGTGCCAGCAGCTTAGAGTGGGACAATGAGCAGTTCTTC.

This clonotype was seen a handful of times. The chain joins TRBV10-3 to TRBJ2-3; D may be TRBD2 (6 bases). V lost 6 bases and J lost 2, with 12 bases in between. Germline V gene sequence: CDR1 ENHRY, CDR2 SYGVKD. This CDR3 is built from 14 residues. CDR3: CAIRVSGYTDTQYF. The CDR3 region has the DNA TGTGCCATCAGGGTTAGCGGATACACAGATACGCAGTATTTT.

The rearrangement uses TRBV12-3 or TRBV12-4 and TRBJ1-5; 7 bases agree with TRBD1. V was clipped by 5 bases and J by 3 bases; unmatched bases: 4. The CDR3 runs 14 residues. The CDR3 DNA reads as TGTGCCAGCAGTCTACAGGGGACCAATCAGCCCCAGCATTTT. Its translation is CASSLQGTNQPQHF.

The V gene is TRBV6-1, the J gene TRBJ1-6; D ambiguous. The V and J ends lost 7 bases and 11 bases respectively, with 15 bases between them. Germline loops: CDR1 MNHNS, CDR2 SASEGT. The CDR3 is 13 residues long. CDR3 bases: TGTGCCAGCAATAATTCGGGCGGTACACCCCTCCACTTT. Its protein is CASNNSGGTPLHF.

The chain is built from TRBV12-3 or TRBV12-4 and TRBJ1-6; D not certain. The CDR3 runs to 13 residues. The ends were cut back, 5 bases at V and 7 bases at J, with 9 bases in the middle. The CDR3 is CASSQSENSPLHF. CDR3 nucleotides: TGTGCCAGCAGTCAGTCTGAGAATTCACCCCTCCACTTT.